This T cell receptor (beta chain) derives from a study of blood T cell repertoires in COVID-19. CDR3 size: 13 residues. Germline CDR1 is SQVTM and CDR2 is ANQGSEA. The V and J ends lost 4 bases and 9 bases respectively, with 15 bases between them. TCRdb's table, derived via immunoSEQ multiplex PCR, lists solely in-frame clones and lacks some. The data show tens of thousands of clones, less than 85% seen once. The genes are TRBV29-1 and TRBJ1-4; a weak D match, TRBD1 (5 bases). Sample: peripheral blood. The clonotype comes from a human donor in a cohort sampled during active COVID-19. CDR3 DNA: TGCAGCGTTGGAGGAGGGGAACTGAAAAAACTGTTTTTT. This encodes CSVGGGELKKLFF.